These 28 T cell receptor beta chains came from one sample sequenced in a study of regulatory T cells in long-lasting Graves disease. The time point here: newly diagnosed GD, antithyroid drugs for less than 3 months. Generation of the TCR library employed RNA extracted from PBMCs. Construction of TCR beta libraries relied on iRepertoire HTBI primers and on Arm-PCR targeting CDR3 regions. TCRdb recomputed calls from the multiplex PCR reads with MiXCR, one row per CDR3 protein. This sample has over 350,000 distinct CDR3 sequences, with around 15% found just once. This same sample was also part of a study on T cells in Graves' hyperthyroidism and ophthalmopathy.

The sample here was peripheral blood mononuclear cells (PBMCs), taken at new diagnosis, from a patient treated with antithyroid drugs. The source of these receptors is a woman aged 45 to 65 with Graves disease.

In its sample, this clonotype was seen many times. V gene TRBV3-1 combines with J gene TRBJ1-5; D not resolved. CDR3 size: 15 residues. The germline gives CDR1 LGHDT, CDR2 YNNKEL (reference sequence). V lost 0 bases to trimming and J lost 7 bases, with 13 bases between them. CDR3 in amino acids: CASSQDIGSGQPQHF. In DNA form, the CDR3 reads TGTGCCAGCAGCCAAGATATAGGGTCGGGGCAGCCCCAGCATTTT. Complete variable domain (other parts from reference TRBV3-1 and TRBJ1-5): DTAVSQTPKYLVTQMGNDKSIKCEQNLGHDTMYWYKQDSKKFLKIMFSYNNKELIINETVPNRFSPKSPDKAHLNLHINSLELGDSAVYFCASSQDIGSGQPQHFGDGTRLSIL.

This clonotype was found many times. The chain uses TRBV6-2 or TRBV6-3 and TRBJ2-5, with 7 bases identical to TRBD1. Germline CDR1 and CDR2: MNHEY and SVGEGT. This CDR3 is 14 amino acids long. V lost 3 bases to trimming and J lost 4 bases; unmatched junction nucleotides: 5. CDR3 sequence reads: CASSYGQGVETQYF. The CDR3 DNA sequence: TGTGCCAGCAGTTATGGGCAGGGGGTAGAGACCCAGTACTTC.

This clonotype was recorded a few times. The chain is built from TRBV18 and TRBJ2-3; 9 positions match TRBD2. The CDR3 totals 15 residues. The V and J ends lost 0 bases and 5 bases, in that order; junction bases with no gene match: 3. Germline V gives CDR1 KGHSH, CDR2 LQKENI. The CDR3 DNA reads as TGTGCCAGCTCACCACCGGGACTAGCTTTAGATACGCAGTATTTT. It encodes CASSPPGLALDTQYF.

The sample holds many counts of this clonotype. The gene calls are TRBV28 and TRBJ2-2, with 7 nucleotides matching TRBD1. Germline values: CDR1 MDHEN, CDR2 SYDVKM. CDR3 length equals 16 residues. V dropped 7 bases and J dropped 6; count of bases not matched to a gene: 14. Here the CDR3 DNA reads TGTGCCAGCAACGCTAGGGGGCCTGTCTTCCCCGGGGAGCTGTTTTTT. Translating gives CASNARGPVFPGELFF.

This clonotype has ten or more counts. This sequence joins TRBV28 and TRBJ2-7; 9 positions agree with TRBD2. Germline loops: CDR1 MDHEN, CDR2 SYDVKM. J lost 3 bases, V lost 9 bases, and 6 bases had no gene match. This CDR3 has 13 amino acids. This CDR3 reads CASRTSAGYEQYF. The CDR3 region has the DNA TGTGCCAGTAGGACTAGCGCCGGCTACGAGCAGTACTTC.

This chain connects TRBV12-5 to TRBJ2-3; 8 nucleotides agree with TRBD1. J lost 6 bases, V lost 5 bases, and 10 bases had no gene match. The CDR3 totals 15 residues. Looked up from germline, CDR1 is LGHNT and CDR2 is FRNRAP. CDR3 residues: CASGPGQGAPDTQYF. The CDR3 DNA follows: TGTGCTAGTGGTCCAGGGCAGGGGGCACCTGATACGCAGTATTTT.

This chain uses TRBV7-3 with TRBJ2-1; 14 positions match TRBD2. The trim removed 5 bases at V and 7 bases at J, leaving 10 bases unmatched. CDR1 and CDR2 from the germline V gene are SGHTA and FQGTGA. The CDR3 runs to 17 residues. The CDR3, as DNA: TGTGCCAGCAGCCCCTCCCGGACTAGCGGGAGGCCGAATGAGCAGTTCTTC. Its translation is CASSPSRTSGRPNEQFF.

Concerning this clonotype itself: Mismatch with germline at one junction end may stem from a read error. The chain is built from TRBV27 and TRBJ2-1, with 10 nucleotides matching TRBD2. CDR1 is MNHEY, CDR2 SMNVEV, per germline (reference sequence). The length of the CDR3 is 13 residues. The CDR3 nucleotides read TGTGTCAGCAGTTTATCACTAGCGGGAAAGGTGTTCTTC. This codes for CVSSLSLAGKVFF.

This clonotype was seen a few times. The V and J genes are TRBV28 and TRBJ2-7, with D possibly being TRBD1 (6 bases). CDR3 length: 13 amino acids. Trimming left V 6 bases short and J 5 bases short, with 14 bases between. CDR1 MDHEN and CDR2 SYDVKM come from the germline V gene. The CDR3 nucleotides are TGTGCCAGCAGGCCCGGACAGACCCACGAGCAGTACTTC. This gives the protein CASRPGQTHEQYF.

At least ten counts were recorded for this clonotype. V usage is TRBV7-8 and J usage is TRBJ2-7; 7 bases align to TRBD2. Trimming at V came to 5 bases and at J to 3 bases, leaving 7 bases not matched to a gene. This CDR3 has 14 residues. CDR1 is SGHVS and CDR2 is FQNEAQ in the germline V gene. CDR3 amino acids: CASSTSSGHYEQYF. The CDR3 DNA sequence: TGTGCCAGCAGCACATCTAGCGGACACTACGAGCAGTACTTC.

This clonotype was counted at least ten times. In nucleotides, the CDR3 is TGTGCCTGGCGTCAGGGACAGGGGAACACTGAAGCTTTCTTT. It is translated as CAWRQGQGNTEAFF. V is TRBV30 and J is TRBJ1-1; 9 bases match TRBD1. CDR1 is GTSNPN, CDR2 SVGIG, per germline (reference sequence). The ends lost 5 bases at V and 1 base at J; junction bases unmatched: 5. The CDR3 has 14 residues.

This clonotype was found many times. The CDR3 DNA sequence: TGTGCCATCAGCGGCCGGACAGGGGGGATGAGTATGATGGGTGAGCAGTTCTTC. Amino acid sequence: CAISGRTGGMSMMGEQFF. The chain has TRBV10-3 and TRBJ2-1; 10 bases map to TRBD1. This CDR3 comprises 18 residues. From germline, CDR1 is ENHRY and CDR2 SYGVKD. After removal of 6 bases from V and 9 bases from J, the junction contained 20 bases not matched to a gene.

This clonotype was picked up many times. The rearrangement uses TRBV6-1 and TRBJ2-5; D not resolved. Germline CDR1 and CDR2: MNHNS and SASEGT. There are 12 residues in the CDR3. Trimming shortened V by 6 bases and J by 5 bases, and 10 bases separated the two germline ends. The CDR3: CASSDGYETQYF. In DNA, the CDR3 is TGTGCCAGCAGCGACGGGTACGAGACCCAGTACTTC.

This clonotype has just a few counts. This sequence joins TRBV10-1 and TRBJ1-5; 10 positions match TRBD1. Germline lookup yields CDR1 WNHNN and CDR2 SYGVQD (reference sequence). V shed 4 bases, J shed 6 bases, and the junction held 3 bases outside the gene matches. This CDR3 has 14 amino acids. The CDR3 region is CASSVDRGLQPQHF. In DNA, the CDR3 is TGCGCCAGCAGTGTTGACAGGGGGCTTCAGCCCCAGCATTTT.

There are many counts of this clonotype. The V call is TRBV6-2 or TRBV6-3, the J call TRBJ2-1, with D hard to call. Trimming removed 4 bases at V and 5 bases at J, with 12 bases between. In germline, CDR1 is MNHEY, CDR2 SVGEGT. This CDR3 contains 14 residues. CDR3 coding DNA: TGTGCCAGCAGTTCCCTGCTGGGCCACAATGAGCAGTTCTTC. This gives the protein CASSSLLGHNEQFF.

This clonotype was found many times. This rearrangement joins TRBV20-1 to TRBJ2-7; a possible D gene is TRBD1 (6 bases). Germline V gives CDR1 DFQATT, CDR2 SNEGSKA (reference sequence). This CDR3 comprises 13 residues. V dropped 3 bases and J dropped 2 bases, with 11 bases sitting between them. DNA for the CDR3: TGCAGTGCTAGGTCAGGGGAGACCTACGAGCAGTACTTC. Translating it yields CSARSGETYEQYF.

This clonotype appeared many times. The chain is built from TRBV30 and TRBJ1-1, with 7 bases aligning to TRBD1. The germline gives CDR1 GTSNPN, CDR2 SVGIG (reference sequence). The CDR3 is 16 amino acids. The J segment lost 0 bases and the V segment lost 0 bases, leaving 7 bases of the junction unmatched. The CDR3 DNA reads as TGTGCCTGGAGTGTACATAGGGGGCGTATGAACACTGAAGCTTTCTTT. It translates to CAWSVHRGRMNTEAFF.

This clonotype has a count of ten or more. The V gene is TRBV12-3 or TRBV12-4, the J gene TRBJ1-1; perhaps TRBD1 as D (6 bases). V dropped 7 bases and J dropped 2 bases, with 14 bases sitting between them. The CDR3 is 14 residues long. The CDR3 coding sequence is TGTGCCAGCACCTGGGGGGCCACAAACACTGAAGCTTTCTTT. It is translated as CASTWGATNTEAFF.

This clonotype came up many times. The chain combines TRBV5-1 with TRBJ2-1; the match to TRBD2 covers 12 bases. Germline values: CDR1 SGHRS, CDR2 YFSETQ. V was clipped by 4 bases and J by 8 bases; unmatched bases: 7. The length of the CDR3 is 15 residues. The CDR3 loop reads CASSLTSGRGDEQFF. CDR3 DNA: TGCGCCAGCAGCCTGACTAGCGGGAGAGGTGATGAGCAGTTCTTC.

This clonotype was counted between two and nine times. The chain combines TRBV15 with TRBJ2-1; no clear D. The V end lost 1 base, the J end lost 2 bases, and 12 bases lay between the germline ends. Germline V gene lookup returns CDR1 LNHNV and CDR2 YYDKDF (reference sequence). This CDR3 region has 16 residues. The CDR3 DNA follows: TGTGCCACCAGCAGAGGGGCCGGGCGGACCTACAATGAGCAGTTCTTC. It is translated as CATSRGAGRTYNEQFF.

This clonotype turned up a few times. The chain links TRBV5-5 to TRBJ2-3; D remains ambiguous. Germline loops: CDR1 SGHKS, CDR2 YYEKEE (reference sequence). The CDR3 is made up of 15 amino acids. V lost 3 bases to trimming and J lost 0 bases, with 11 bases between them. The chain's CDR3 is CASSSKLASTDTQYF. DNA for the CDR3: TGTGCCAGCAGCTCCAAGCTGGCTAGCACAGATACGCAGTATTTT. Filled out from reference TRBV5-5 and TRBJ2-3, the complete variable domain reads DAGVTQSPTHLIKTRGQQVTLRCSPISGHKSVSWYQQVLGQGPQFIFQYYEKEERGRGNFPDRFSARQFPNYSSELNVNALLLGDSALYLCASSSKLASTDTQYFGPGTRLTVL.

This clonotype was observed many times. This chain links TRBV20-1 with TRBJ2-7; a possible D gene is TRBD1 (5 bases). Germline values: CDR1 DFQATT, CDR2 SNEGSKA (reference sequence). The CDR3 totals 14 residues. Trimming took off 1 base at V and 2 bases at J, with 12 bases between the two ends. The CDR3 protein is CSARAHLGAYEQYF. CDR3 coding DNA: TGCAGTGCTAGAGCCCATCTAGGGGCCTACGAGCAGTACTTC.

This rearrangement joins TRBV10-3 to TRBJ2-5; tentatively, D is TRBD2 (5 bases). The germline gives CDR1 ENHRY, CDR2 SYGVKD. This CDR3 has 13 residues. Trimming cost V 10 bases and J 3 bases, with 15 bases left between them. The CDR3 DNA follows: TGTGCCACGGCCACGGACGGGGAAGAGACCCAGTACTTC. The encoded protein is CATATDGEETQYF.

The DNA for the CDR3 is TGTGCCAGCAGCGTAGTGACAGGTTCCCAAGAGACCCAGTACTTC. It codes for CASSVVTGSQETQYF. The J gene is TRBJ2-5, the V gene TRBV9; a possible D gene is TRBD1 (6 bases). CDR1 is SGDLS, CDR2 YYNGEE, per germline. Trimming pared 0 bases from V and 1 base from J, leaving 10 bases between. The CDR3 is made up of 15 amino acids. Combining the CDR3 with reference TRBV9 and TRBJ2-5 gives the whole variable domain DSGVTQTPKHLITATGQRVTLRCSPRSGDLSVYWYQQSLDQGLQFLIQYYNGEERAKGNILERFSAQQFPDLHSELNLSSLELGDSALYFCASSVVTGSQETQYFGPGTRLLVL.

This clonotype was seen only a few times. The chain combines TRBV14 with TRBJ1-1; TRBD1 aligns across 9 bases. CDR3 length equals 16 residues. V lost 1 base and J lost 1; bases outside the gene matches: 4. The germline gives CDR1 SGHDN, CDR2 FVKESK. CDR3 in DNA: TGTGCCAGCAGCCAAGCCCCGGGACAGGGGAACACTGAAGCTTTCTTT. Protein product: CASSQAPGQGNTEAFF.

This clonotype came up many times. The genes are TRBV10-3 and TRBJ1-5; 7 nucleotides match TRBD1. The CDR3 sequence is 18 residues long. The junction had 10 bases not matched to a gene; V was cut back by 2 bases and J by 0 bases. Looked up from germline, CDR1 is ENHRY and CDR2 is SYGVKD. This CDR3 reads CAISENWGQPYSNQPQHF. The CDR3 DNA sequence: TGTGCCATCAGTGAGAATTGGGGACAGCCTTATAGCAATCAGCCCCAGCATTTT.

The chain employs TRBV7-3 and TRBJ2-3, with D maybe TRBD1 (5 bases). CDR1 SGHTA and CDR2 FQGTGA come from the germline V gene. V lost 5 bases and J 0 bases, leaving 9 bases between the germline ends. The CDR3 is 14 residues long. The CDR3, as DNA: TGTGCCAGCAGCCCACGACAGAGCACAGATACGCAGTATTTT. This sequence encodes CASSPRQSTDTQYF.

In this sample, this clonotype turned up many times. CDR3 sequence: CASSPPSGAGLNTEAFF. The DNA of the CDR3 is TGTGCCAGCTCACCACCCTCCGGGGCGGGGTTGAACACTGAAGCTTTCTTT. This chain uses TRBV18 with TRBJ1-1; maybe TRBD1 (5 bases). The ends were cut back, 0 bases at V and 0 bases at J, with 14 bases in the middle. The CDR3 extends over 17 amino acids. Germline V lookup: CDR1 KGHSH, CDR2 LQKENI. Combining the CDR3 with reference TRBV18 and TRBJ1-1 gives the whole variable domain NAGVMQNPRHLVRRRGQEARLRCSPMKGHSHVYWYRQLPEEGLKFMVYLQKENIIDESGMPKERFSAEFPKEGPSILRIQQVVRGDSAAYFCASSPPSGAGLNTEAFFGQGTRLTVV.